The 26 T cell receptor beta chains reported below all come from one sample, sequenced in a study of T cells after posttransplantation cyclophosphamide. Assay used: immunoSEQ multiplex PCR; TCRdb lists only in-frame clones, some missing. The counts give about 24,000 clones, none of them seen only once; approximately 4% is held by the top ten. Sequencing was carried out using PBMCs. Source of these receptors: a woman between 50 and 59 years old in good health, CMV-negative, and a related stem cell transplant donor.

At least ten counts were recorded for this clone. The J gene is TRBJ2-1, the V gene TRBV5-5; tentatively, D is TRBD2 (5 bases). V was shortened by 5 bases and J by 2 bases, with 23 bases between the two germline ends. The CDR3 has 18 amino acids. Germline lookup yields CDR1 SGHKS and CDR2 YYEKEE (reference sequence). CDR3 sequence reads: CASSHPKRNSETYNEQFF. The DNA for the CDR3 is TGTGCCAGCAGTCACCCCAAGAGGAATAGCGAGACCTACAATGAGCAGTTCTTC.

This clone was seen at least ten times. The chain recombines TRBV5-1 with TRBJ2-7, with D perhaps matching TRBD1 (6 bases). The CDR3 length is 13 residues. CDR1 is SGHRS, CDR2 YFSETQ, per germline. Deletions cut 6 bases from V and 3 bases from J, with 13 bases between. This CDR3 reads CASNGRGDYEQYF. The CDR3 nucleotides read TGCGCCAGCAATGGCAGGGGCGACTACGAGCAGTACTTC.

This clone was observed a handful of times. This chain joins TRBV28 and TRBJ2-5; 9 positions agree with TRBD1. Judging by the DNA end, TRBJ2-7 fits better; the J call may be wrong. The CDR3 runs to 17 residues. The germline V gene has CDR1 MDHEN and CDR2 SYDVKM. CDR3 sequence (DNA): TGTGCCAGCTCCCCAGCGGGGACAGGGTTGTTCTCCTACGAGCAGTACTTC. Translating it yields CASSPAGTGLFSYEQYF.

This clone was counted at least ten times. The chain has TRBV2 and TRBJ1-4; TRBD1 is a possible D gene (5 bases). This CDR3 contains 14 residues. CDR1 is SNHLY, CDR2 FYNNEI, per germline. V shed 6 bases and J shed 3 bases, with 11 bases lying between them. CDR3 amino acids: CASSQGASNEKLFF. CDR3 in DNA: TGTGCCAGCAGCCAAGGGGCGTCTAATGAAAAACTGTTTTTT.

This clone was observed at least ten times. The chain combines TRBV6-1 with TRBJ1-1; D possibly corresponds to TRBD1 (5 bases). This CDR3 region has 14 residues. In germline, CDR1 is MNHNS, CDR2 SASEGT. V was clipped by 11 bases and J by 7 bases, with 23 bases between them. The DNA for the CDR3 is TGTGCCGTCATACCAGGGAGGGGCCCATTTGAAGCTTTCTTT. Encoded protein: CAVIPGRGPFEAFF.

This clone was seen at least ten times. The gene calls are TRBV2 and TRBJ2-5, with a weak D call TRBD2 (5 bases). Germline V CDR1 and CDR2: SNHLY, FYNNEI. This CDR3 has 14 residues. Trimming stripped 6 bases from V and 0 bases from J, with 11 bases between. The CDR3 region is CASSTRLYQETQYF. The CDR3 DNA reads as TGTGCCAGCAGCACCCGACTATACCAAGAGACCCAGTACTTC.

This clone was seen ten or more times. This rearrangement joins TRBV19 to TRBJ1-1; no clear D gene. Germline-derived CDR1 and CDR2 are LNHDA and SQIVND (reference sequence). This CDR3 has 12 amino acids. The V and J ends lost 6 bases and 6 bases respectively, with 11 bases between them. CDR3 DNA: TGTGCCAGTAGCCCCGGGATCTCTGAAGCTTTCTTT. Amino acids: CASSPGISEAFF.

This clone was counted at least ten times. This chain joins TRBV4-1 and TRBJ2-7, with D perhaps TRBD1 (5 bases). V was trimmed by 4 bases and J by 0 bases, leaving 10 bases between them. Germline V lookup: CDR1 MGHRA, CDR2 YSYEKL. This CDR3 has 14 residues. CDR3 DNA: TGCGCCAGCAGCCCACAGGTTAGCTCCTACGAGCAGTACTTC. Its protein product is CASSPQVSSYEQYF.

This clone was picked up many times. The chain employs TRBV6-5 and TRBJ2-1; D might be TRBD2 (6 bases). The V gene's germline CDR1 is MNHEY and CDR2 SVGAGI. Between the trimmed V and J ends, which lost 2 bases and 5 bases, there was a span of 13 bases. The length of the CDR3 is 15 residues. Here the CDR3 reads CASSYDRRGHNEQFF. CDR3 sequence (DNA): TGTGCCAGCAGTTACGACCGGCGGGGACACAATGAGCAGTTCTTC.

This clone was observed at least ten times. The CDR3 loop is CASSQHTGTDGYGYTF. The CDR3 DNA reads TGCGCCAGCAGCCAACACACCGGGACAGACGGCTATGGCTACACCTTC. This chain uses TRBV4-1 with TRBJ1-2; 7 nucleotides line up with TRBD1. The trim removed 2 bases at V and 4 bases at J, leaving 10 bases unmatched. CDR1 and CDR2 from the germline V gene are MGHRA and YSYEKL. The CDR3 runs 16 residues.

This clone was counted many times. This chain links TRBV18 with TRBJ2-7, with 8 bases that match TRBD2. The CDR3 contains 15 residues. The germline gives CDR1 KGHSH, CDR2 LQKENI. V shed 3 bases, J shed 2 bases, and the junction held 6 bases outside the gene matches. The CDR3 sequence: CASSPLLAGPYEQYF. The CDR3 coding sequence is TGTGCCAGCTCACCCCTTCTAGCGGGCCCCTACGAGCAGTACTTC. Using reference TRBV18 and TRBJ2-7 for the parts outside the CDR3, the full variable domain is NAGVMQNPRHLVRRRGQEARLRCSPMKGHSHVYWYRQLPEEGLKFMVYLQKENIIDESGMPKERFSAEFPKEGPSILRIQQVVRGDSAAYFCASSPLLAGPYEQYFGPGTRLTVT.

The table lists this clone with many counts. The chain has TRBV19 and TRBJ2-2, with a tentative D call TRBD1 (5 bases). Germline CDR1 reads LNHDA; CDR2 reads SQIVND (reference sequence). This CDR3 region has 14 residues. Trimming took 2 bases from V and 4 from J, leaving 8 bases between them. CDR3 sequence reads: CASSIRGGTGELFF. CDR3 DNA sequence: TGTGCCAGTAGTATAAGGGGTGGCACCGGGGAGCTGTTTTTT.

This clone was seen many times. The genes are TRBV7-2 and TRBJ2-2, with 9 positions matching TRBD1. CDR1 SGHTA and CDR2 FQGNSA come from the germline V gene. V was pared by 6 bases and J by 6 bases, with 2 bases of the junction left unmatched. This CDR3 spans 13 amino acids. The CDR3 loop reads CASRDRGAGELFF. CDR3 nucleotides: TGTGCCAGCAGGGACAGGGGCGCCGGGGAGCTGTTTTTT.

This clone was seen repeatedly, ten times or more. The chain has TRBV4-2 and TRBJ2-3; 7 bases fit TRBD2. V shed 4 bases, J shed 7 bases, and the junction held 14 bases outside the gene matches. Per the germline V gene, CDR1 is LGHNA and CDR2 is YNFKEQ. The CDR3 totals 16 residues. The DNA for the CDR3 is TGTGCCAGCAGCCCGCGGGTTGCGGGAGTATCCCATACGCAGTATTTT. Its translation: CASSPRVAGVSHTQYF.

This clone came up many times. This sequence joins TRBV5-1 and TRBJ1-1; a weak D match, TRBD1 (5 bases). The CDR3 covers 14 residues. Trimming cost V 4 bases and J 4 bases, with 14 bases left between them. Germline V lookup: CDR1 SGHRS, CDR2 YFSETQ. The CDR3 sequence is CASSAGGGVTEAFF. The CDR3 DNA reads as TGCGCCAGCAGCGCGGGGGGAGGTGTCACTGAAGCTTTCTTT.

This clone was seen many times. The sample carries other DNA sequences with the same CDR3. CDR3 sequence: CASSATGGNQPQHF. The CDR3 DNA reads TGTGCCAGCAGCGCGACAGGGGGGAATCAGCCCCAGCATTTT. The chain carries TRBV7-9 and TRBJ1-5, with 9 nucleotides matching TRBD1. The CDR3 spans 14 residues. The germline V gene has CDR1 SEHNR and CDR2 FQNEAQ (reference sequence). Germline trimming cut 5 bases from V and 4 bases from J; bases unmatched to any gene: 3.

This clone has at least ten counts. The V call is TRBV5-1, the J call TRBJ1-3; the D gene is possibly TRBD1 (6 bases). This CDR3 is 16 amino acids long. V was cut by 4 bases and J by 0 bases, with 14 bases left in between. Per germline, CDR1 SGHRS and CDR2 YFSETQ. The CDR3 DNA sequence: TGCGCCAGCAGCAAAAACAGGGCCGGCTCTGGAAACACCATATATTTT. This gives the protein CASSKNRAGSGNTIYF.

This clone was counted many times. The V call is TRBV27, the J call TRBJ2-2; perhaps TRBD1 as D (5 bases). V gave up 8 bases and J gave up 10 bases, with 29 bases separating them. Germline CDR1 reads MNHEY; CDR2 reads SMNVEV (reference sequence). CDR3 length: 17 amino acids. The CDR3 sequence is CASLSSVSAGKRMELFF. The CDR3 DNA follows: TGTGCCAGCTTATCCTCGGTTTCGGCAGGGAAGAGAATGGAGCTGTTTTTT.

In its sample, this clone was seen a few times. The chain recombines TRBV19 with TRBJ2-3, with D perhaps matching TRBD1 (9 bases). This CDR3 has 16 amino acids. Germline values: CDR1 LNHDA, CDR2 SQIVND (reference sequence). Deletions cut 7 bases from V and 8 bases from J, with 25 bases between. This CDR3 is CASNSIQGAAGGTQYF. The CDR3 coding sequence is TGTGCCAGTAATTCAATACAGGGGGCCGCGGGAGGTACGCAGTATTTT. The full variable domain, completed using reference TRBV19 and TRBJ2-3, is DGGITQSPKYLFRKEGQNVTLSCEQNLNHDAMYWYRQDPGQGLRLIYYSQIVNDFQKGDIAEGYSVSREKKESFPLTVTSAQKNPTAFYLCASNSIQGAAGGTQYFGPGTRLTVL.

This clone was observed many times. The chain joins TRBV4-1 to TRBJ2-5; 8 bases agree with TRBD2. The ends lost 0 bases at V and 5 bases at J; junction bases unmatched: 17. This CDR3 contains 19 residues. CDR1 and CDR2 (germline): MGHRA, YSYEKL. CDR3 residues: CASSQDPGQRVAGRETQYF. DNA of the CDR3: TGCGCCAGCAGCCAAGATCCCGGACAGAGGGTAGCGGGGCGGGAGACCCAGTACTTC.

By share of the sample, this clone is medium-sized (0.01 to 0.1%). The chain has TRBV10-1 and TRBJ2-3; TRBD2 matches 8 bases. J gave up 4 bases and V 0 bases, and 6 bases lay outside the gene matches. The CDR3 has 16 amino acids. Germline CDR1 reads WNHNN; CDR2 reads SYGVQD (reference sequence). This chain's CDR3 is CASSESTGRVADTQYF. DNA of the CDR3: TGCGCCAGCAGTGAGTCGACCGGGAGGGTAGCAGATACGCAGTATTTT.

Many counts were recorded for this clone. CDR3 loop: CASGPRGRSDEQYF. Here the CDR3 DNA reads TGTGCCAGCGGACCCCGCGGGAGATCAGACGAGCAGTACTTC. The chain has TRBV2 and TRBJ2-7; 7 bases are a match to TRBD2. The CDR3 is 14 amino acids. V lost 8 bases, J lost 5 bases, and 12 bases stayed unmatched. Germline CDR1 and CDR2: SNHLY and FYNNEI.

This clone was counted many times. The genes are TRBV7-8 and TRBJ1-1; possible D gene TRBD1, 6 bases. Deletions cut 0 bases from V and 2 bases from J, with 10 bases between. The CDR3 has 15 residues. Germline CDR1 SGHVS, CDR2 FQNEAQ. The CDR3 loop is CASSLAGTTNTEAFF. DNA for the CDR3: TGTGCCAGCAGCTTAGCAGGGACAACAAACACTGAAGCTTTCTTT.

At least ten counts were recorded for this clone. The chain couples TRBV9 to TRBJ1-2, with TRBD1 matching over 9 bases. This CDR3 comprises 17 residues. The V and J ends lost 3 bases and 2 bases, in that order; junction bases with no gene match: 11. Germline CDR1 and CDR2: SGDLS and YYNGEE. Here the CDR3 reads CASSATGTGNPNYGYTF. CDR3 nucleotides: TGTGCCAGCAGCGCGACCGGGACAGGGAATCCCAACTATGGCTACACCTTC. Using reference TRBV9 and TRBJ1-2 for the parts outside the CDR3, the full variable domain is DSGVTQTPKHLITATGQRVTLRCSPRSGDLSVYWYQQSLDQGLQFLIQYYNGEERAKGNILERFSAQQFPDLHSELNLSSLELGDSALYFCASSATGTGNPNYGYTFGSGTRLTVV.

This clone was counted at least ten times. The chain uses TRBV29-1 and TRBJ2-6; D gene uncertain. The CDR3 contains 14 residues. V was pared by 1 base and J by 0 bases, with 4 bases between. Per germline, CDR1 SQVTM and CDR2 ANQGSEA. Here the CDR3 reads CSVEGGSGANVLTF. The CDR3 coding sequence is TGCAGCGTTGAAGGCGGCTCTGGGGCCAACGTCCTGACTTTC.

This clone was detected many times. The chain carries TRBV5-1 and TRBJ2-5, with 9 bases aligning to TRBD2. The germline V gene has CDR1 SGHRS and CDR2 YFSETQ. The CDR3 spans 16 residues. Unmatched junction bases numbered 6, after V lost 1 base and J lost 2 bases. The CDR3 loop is CASSLLGLAGQETQYF. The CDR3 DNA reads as TGCGCCAGCAGCTTGTTAGGGCTAGCGGGGCAAGAGACCCAGTACTTC.